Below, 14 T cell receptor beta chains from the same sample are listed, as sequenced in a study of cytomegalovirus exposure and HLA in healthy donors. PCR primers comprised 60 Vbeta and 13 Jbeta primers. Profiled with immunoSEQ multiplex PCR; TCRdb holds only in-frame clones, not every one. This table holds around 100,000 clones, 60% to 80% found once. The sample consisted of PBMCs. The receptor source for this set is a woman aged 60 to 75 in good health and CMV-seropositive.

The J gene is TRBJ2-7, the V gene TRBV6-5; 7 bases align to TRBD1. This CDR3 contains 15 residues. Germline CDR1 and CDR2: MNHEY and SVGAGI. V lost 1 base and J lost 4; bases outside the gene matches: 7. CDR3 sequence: CASSYFDRAGYEQYF. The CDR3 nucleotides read TGTGCCAGCAGTTACTTCGACAGGGCGGGTTACGAGCAGTACTTC.

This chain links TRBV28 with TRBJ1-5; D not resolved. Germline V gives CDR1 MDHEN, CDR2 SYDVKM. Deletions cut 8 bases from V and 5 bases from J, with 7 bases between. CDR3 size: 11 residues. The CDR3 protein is CASGPHQPQHF. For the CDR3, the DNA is TGTGCCAGCGGCCCTCATCAGCCCCAGCATTTT.

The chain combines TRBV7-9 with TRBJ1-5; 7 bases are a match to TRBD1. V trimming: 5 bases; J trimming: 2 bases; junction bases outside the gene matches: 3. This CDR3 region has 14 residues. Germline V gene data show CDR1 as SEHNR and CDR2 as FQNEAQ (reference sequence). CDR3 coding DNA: TGTGCCAGCAGCCCAGGGGGACGCAATCAGCCCCAGCATTTT. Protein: CASSPGGRNQPQHF.

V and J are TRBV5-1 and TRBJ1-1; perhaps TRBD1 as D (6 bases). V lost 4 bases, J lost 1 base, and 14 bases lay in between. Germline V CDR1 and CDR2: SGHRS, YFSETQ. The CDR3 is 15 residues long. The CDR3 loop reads CASSPGGSPNTEAFF. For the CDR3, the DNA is TGCGCCAGCAGCCCGGGGGGCAGCCCGAACACTGAAGCTTTCTTT.

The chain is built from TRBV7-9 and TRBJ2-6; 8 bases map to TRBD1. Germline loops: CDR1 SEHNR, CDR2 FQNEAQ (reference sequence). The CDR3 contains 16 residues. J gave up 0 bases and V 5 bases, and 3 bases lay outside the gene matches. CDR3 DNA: TGTGCCAGCAGCGTCGGGACAGGCTCTGGGGCCAACGTCCTGACTTTC. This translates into CASSVGTGSGANVLTF.

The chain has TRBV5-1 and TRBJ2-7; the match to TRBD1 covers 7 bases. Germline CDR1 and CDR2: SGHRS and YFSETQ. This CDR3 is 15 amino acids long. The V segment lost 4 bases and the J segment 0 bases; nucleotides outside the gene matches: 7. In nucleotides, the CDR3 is TGCGCCAGCAGCGTGGGACAGAGTAGCTCCTACGAGCAGTACTTC. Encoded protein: CASSVGQSSSYEQYF.

The CDR3 reads CASSIRRENTEAFF. As DNA, the CDR3 is TGTGCCAGTAGTATCCGCCGAGAGAACACTGAAGCTTTCTTT. The rearrangement joins TRBV19 to TRBJ1-1, with D unresolved. Germline assignment: CDR1 LNHDA and CDR2 SQIVND (reference sequence). Between the trimmed V and J ends, which lost 3 bases and 1 base, there was a span of 9 bases. The CDR3 sequence is 14 residues long.

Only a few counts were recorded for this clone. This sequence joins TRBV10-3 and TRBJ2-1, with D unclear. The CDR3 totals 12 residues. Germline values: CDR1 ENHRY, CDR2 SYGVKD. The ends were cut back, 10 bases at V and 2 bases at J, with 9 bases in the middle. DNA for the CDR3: TGTGCCAACATCAGAACCTACAATGAGCAGTTCTTC. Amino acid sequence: CANIRTYNEQFF.

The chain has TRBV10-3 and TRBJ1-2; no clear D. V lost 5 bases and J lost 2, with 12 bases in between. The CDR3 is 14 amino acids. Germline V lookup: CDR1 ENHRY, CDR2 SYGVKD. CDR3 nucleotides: TGTGCCATCAGTCCGACGGGAACAAACTATGGCTACACCTTC. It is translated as CAISPTGTNYGYTF.

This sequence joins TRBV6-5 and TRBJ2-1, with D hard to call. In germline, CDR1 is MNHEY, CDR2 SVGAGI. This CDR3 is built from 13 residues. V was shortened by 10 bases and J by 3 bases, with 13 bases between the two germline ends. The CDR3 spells CATRDWIYNEQFF. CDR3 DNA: TGTGCCACGAGAGACTGGATCTACAATGAGCAGTTCTTC.

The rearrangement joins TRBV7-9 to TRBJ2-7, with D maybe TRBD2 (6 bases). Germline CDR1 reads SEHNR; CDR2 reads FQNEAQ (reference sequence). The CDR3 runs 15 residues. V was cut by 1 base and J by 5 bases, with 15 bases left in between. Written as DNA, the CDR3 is TGTGCCAGCAGCTTAGTAGGAGGGCCGGGGGACGAGCAGTACTTC. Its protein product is CASSLVGGPGDEQYF.

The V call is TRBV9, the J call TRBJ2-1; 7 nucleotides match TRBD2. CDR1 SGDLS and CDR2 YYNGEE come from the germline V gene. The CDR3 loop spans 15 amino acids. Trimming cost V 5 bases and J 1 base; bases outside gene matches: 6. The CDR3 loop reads CASREAGLSYNEQFF. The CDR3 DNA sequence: TGTGCCAGCAGGGAAGCGGGACTGTCCTACAATGAGCAGTTCTTC.

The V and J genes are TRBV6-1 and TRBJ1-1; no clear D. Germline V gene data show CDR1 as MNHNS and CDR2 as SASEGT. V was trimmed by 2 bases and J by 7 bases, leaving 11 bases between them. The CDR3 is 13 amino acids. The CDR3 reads CASSERERIEAFF. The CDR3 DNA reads TGTGCCAGCAGTGAACGGGAACGGATTGAAGCTTTCTTT.

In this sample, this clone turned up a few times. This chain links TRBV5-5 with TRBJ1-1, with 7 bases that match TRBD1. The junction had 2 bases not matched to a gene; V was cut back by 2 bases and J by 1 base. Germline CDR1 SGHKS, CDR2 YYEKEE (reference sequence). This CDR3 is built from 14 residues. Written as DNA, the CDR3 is TGTGCCAGCAGCTTTAACAGGGGGAACACTGAAGCTTTCTTT. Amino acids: CASSFNRGNTEAFF.